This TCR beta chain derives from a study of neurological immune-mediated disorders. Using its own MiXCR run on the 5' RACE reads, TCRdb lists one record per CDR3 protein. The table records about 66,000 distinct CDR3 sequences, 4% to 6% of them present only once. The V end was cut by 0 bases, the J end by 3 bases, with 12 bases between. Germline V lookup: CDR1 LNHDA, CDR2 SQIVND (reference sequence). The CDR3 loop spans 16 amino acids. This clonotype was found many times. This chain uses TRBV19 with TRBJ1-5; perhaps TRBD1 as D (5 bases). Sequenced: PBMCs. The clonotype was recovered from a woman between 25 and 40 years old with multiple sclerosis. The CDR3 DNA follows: TGTGCCAGTAGTATAGAGAGGGGAAGGATCAATCAGCCCCAGCATTTT. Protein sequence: CASSIERGRINQPQHF.